This TCR beta chain was sequenced during a study of blood T cell repertoires in COVID-19. The overall study: Whether acute or convalescent, the COVID-19 samples came from the United States, Italy and Spain. PBMCs, B-cell-depleted T cells, or T cells provided the cDNA or gDNA that made up the material.

CDR1 and CDR2 (germline): MNHEY, SMNVEV (reference sequence). This CDR3 has 14 amino acids. The V and J ends lost 6 bases and 4 bases respectively, with 15 bases between them. In Seattle, patients joined the study during active infection and were tracked longitudinally. How the authors handled the data: For nucleated cells, counts were estimated from reference gene primer amplification. This table comes from immunoSEQ multiplex PCR, and its TCRdb copy is limited to in-frame clones, with some not included. D and trimming were read from the DNA, whereas the V and J calls and clone size are those reported in that table. The sample holds under 300,000 clones, approximately 86% seen once.

The clonotype comes from a woman between 65 and 79 years old with COVID-19, enrolled during active disease. The chain uses TRBV27 and TRBJ1-1, with D possibly being TRBD1 (6 bases). The sequenced sample was peripheral blood. CDR3 region: CASSPRQGRTEAFF. The CDR3, as DNA: TGTGCCAGCAGCCCCCGGCAGGGGCGCACTGAAGCTTTCTTT.